The present T cell receptor (beta chain) was sequenced within a study of beta chain features in type 1 diabetes. Study as a whole: Over all samples combined, some 99,000,000 sorted cells were examined. Whole-study findings and limits: VDJ junctions from type 1 diabetes patients carried fewer insertions and larger deletions. Possibly, sequencing cDNA over-represented cells that had high TCR expression levels. Researchers report that Type 1 diabetes patients had moderately but significantly shorter TCRB CDR3s across all four CD4+ subsets.

Germline CDR1 reads SGHVS; CDR2 reads FQNEAQ. Trimming took 2 bases from V and 5 from J, leaving 10 bases between them. The CDR3 loop spans 13 amino acids. In its sample, this clone ranks as medium-sized. Its antigen is undetermined. Reverse transcription of all isolated RNA meant that expressed TCRB transcripts were sequenced. Deep immunoSEQ sequencing covered naive, central memory and regulatory T cell samples. Method: immunoSEQ multiplex PCR; TCRdb's copy keeps in-frame clones and lacks some. Of tens of thousands of clones in the sample, around 69% were seen once. Sample: Tregs from blood. The chain carries TRBV7-8 and TRBJ2-7, with D tentatively TRBD1 (5 bases). The sequence was obtained from a man younger than 35 with type 1 diabetes. The DNA of the CDR3 is TGTGCCAGCAGCTTACGTGCAGGGAACGAGCAGTACTTC. This translates into CASSLRAGNEQYF. The full variable domain, rest sourced from reference TRBV7-8 and TRBJ2-7, is GAGVSQSPRYKVAKRGQDVALRCDPISGHVSLFWYQQALGQGPEFLTYFQNEAQLDKSGLPSDRFFAERPEGSVSTLKIQRTQQEDSAVYLCASSLRAGNEQYFGPGTRLTVT.